The clone carrying this T cell receptor (beta chain) was seen ten or more times. The antigen is unknown. The record originates from a study of regulatory T cells in long-lasting Graves disease. Sequencing libraries for TCR beta were prepared with iRepertoire HTBI primers and Arm-PCR of CDR3 regions. One entry per CDR3 protein, called by TCRdb with MiXCR from the multiplex PCR reads. The repertoire holds about 540,000 distinct CDR3 sequences, with roughly 13% as singletons. Study-level points and caveats: TCR diversity was lower in persistent than newly diagnosed Graves' disease.

The V end lost 3 bases, the J end lost 5 bases, and 8 bases lay between the germline ends. The CDR3 sequence is 12 residues long. Germline V gene lookup returns CDR1 LGHDT and CDR2 YNNKEL (reference sequence). Regarding time point: newly diagnosed GD, antithyroid drugs for less than 3 months. PBMC-derived RNA was used for the TCR library. These data are also associated with another study on T cells in Graves' hyperthyroidism and ophthalmopathy. Per that study: An initial round of RT-PCR targeting the TCR CDR3 relied on the HTBI primer set. Ophthalmopathy was predicted by the model a median of approximately six months ahead of onset.

The chain is built from TRBV3-1 and TRBJ2-7, with D perhaps matching TRBD2 (5 bases). This specimen consisted of peripheral blood mononuclear cells (PBMCs), obtained at new diagnosis, from a patient treated with antithyroid drugs. The TCR sequence derives from a man younger than 40 with Graves disease. The CDR3 spells CASSHEGNEQYF. The CDR3 coding sequence is TGTGCCAGCAGCCACGAGGGTAACGAGCAGTACTTC.